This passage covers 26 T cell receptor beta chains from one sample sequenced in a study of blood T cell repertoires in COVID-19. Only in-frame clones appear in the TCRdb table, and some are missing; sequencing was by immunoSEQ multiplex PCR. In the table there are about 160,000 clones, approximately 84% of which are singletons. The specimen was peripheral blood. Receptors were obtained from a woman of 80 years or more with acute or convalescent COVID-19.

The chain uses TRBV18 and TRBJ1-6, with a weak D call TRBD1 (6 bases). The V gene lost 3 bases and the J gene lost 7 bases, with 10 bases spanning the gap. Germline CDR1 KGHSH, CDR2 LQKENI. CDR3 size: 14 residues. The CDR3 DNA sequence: TGTGCCAGCTCACCGTACAGGGAGAATTCACCCCTCCACTTT. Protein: CASSPYRENSPLHF.

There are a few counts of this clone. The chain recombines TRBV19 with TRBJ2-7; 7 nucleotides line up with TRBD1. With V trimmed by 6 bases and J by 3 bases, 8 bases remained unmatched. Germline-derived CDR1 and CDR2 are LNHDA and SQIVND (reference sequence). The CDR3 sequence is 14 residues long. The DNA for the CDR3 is TGTGCCAGTAGCCCTCAGGGACAGAACTACGAGCAGTACTTC. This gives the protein CASSPQGQNYEQYF. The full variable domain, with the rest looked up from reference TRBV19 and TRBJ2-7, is DGGITQSPKYLFRKEGQNVTLSCEQNLNHDAMYWYRQDPGQGLRLIYYSQIVNDFQKGDIAEGYSVSREKKESFPLTVTSAQKNPTAFYLCASSPQGQNYEQYFGPGTRLTVT.

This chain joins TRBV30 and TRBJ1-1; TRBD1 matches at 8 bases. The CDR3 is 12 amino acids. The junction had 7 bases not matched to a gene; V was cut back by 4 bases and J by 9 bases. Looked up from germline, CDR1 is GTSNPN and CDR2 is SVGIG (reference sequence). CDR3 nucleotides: TGTGCCTGGAATCCGAGGACAGGGAAAGCTTTCTTT. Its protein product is CAWNPRTGKAFF.

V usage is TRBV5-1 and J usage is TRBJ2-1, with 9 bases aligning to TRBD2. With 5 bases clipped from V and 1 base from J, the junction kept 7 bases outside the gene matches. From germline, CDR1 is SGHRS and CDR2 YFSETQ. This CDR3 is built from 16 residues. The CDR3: CASSPDSGRSYNEQFF. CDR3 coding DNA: TGCGCCAGCAGTCCTGATAGCGGGAGATCCTACAATGAGCAGTTCTTC.

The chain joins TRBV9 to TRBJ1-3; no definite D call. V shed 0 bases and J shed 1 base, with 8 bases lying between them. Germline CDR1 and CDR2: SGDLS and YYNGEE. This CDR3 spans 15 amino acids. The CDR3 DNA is TGTGCCAGCAGCGTAGGACTGGTTTCTGGAAACACCATATATTTT. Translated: CASSVGLVSGNTIYF.

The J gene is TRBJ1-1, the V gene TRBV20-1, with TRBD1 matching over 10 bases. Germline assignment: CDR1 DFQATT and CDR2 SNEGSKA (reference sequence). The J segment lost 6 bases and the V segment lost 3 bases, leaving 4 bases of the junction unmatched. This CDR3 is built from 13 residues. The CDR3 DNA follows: TGCAGTGCTAGTACGGACAGGGGGTCTGAAGCTTTCTTT. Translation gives CSASTDRGSEAFF.

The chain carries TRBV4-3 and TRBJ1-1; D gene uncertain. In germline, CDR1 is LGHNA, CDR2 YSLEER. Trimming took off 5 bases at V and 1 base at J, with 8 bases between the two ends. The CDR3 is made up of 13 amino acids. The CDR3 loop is CASSTGWNTEAFF. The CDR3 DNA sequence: TGCGCCAGCAGCACGGGATGGAACACTGAAGCTTTCTTT.

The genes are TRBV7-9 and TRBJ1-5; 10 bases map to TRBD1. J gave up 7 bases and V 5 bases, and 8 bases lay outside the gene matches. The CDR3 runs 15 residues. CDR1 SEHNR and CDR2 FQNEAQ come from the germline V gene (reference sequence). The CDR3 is CASSIGQGVGQPQHF. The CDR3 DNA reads TGTGCCAGCAGCATTGGACAGGGGGTGGGACAGCCCCAGCATTTT.

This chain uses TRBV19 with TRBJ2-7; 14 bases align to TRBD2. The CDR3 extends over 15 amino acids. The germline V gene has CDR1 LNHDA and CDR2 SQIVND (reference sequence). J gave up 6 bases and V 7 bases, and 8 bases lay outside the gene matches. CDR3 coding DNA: TGTGCCAGTAAGACGACCGGGACTAGCGGGAGCGAGCAGTACTTC. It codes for CASKTTGTSGSEQYF.

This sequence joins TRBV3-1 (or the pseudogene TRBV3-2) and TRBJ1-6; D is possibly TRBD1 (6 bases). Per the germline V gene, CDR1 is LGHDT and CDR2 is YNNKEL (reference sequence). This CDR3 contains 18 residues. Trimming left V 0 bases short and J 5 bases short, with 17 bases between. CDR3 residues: CASSQDAGWTANNSPLHF. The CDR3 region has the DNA TGTGCCAGCAGCCAAGACGCTGGATGGACAGCAAATAATTCACCCCTCCACTTT.

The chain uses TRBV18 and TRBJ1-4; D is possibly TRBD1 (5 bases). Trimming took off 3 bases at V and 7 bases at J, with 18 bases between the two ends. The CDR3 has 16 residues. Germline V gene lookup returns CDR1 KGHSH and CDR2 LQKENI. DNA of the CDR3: TGTGCCAGCTCACCCCGGCAGGGAAGTTATAGTGAAAAACTGTTTTTT. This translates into CASSPRQGSYSEKLFF.

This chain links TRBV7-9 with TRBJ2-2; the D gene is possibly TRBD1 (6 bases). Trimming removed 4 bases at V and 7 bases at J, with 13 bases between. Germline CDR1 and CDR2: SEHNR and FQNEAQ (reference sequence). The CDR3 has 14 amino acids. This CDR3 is CASSSFDRNGELFF. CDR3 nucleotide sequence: TGTGCCAGCAGCTCATTCGACAGGAACGGGGAGCTGTTTTTT.

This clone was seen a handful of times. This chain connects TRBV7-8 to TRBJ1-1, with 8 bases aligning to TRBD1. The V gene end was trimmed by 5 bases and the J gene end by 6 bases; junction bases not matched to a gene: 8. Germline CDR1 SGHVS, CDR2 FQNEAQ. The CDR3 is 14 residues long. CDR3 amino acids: CASSPGQGGAEAFF. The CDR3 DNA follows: TGTGCCAGCAGCCCCGGACAGGGAGGAGCTGAAGCTTTCTTT.

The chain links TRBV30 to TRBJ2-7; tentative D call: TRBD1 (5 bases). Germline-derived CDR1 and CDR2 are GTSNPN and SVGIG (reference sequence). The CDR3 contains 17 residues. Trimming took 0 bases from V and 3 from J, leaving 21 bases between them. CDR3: CAWSVRLTAKPNYEQYF. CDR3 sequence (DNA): TGTGCCTGGAGTGTACGTCTGACAGCCAAGCCCAACTACGAGCAGTACTTC.

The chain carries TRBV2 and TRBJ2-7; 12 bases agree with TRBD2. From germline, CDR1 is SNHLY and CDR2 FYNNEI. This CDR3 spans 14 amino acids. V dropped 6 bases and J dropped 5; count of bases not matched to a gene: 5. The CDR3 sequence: CASSRLAGANEQYF. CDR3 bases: TGTGCCAGCAGCCGACTAGCGGGAGCCAACGAGCAGTACTTC.

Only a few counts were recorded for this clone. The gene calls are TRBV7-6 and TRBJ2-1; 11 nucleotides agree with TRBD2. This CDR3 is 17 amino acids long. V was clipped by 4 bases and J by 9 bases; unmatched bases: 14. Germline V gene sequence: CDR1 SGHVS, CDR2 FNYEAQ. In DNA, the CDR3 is TGTGCCAGCAGCTCGACCGCTAGCGGGAGGACCGTTATTGAGCAGTTCTTC. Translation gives CASSSTASGRTVIEQFF.

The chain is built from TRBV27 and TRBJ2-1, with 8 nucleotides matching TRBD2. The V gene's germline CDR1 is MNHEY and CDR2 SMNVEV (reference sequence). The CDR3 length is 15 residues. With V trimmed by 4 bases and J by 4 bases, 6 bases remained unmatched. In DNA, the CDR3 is TGTGCCAGCAGTTCAACTAGCGGTCCTTACAATGAGCAGTTCTTC. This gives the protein CASSSTSGPYNEQFF.

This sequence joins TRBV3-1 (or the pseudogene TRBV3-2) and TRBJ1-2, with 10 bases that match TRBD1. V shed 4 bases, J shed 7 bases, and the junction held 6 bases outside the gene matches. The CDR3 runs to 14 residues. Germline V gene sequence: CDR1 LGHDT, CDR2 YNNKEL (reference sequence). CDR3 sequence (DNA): TGTGCCAGCAGCCCGGACAGGGGGACTAGTGGCTACACCTTC. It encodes CASSPDRGTSGYTF.

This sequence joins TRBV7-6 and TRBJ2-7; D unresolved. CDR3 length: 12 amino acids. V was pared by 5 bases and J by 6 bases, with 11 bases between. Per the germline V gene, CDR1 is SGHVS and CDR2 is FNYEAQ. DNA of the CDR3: TGTGCCAGCAGCGAAACGTTGGCCGAGCAGTACTTC. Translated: CASSETLAEQYF.

The DNA of the CDR3 is TGTGCCAGCAGCTCACGGACTAGTAATTACAATGAGCAGTTCTTC. Its protein product is CASSSRTSNYNEQFF. The V gene is TRBV7-2, the J gene TRBJ2-1; 7 nucleotides line up with TRBD2. J was trimmed by 4 bases and V by 4 bases; bases with no gene match: 7. This CDR3 comprises 15 residues. Germline V gives CDR1 SGHTA, CDR2 FQGNSA.

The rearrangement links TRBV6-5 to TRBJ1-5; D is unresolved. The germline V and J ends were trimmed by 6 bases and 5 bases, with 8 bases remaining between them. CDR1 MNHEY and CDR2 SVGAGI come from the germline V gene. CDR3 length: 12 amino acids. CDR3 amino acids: CASRNGDQPQHF. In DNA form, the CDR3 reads TGTGCCAGCAGAAACGGAGATCAGCCCCAGCATTTT.

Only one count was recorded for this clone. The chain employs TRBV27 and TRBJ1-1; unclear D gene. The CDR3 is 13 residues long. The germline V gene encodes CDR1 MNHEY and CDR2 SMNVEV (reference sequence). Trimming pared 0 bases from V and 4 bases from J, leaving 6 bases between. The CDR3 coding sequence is TGTGCCAGCAGTTTATCGCGGGGCACTGAAGCTTTCTTT. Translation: CASSLSRGTEAFF.

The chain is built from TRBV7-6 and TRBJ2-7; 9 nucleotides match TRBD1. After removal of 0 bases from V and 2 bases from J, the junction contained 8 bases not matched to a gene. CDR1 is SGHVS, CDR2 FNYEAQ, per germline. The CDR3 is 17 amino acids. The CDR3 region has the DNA TGTGCCAGCAGCTTAGCGCGGGGGACAGGGACTACCTACGAGCAGTACTTC. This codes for CASSLARGTGTTYEQYF. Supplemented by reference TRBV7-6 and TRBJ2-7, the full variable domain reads GAGVSQSPRYKVTKRGQDVALRCDPISGHVSLYWYRQALGQGPEFLTYFNYEAQQDKSGLPNDRFSAERPEGSISTLTIQRTEQRDSAMYRCASSLARGTGTTYEQYFGPGTRLTVT.

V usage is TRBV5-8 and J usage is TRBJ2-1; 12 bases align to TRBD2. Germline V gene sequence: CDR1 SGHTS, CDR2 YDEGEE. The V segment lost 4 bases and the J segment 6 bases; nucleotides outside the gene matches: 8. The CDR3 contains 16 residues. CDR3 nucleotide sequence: TGTGCCAGCAGCGCCGCTAGCGGGAGGGCCGTCAATGAGCAGTTCTTC. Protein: CASSAASGRAVNEQFF.

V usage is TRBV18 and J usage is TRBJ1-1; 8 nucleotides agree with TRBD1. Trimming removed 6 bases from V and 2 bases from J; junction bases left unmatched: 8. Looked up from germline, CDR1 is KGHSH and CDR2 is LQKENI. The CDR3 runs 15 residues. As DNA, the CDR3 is TGTGCCAGCTCCCCCTCGCAGGGGGCAAACACTGAAGCTTTCTTT. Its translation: CASSPSQGANTEAFF.

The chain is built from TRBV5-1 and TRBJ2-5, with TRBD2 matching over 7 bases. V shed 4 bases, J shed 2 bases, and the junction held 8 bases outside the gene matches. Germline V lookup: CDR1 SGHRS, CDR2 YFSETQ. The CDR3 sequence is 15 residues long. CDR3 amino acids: CASSQLRGGQETQYF. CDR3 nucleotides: TGCGCCAGCAGCCAGCTACGCGGGGGACAAGAGACCCAGTACTTC.